The 15 T cell receptor beta chains listed next were all sequenced from one sample in a study of OX40 agonist ivuxolimab in advanced cancers. Here immunoSEQ multiplex PCR was the method, and the copy in TCRdb shows in-frame clones only, minus some. The top ten clones hold approximately 0.78% of a sample with tens of thousands of clones, around nine tenths of them seen once. The sample here was CD4+ or CD8+ T cells sorted from blood, taken in a trial of the OX40 agonist ivuxolimab. These receptors came from an adult with an advanced solid tumor such as melanoma, head and neck, liver or kidney cancer.

The chain links TRBV30 to TRBJ2-5; no reliable D call. The CDR3 extends over 11 amino acids. The V end lost 2 bases, the J end lost 4 bases, and 5 bases lay between the germline ends. Germline values: CDR1 GTSNPN, CDR2 SVGIG (reference sequence). CDR3: CAWSPTETQYF. The CDR3 coding sequence is TGTGCCTGGAGTCCTACAGAGACCCAGTACTTC.

The chain recombines TRBV7-8 with TRBJ2-1; TRBD1 might be the D (6 bases). In germline, CDR1 is SGHVS, CDR2 FQNEAQ. The V gene lost 5 bases and the J gene lost 8 bases, with 13 bases spanning the gap. The CDR3 covers 13 residues. The CDR3 here is CASSPQRQDEQFF. In DNA form, the CDR3 reads TGTGCCAGCAGCCCACAGAGACAGGATGAGCAGTTCTTC.

This clone showed up just a few times. V gene TRBV18 combines with J gene TRBJ2-1; 8 bases fit TRBD2. Germline assignment: CDR1 KGHSH and CDR2 LQKENI. The CDR3 has 15 amino acids. With 8 bases clipped from V and 8 bases from J, the junction kept 14 bases outside the gene matches. The CDR3 nucleotides read TGTGCCAGCCATAGGAGCGGGAGAAACGGTGATGAGCAGTTCTTC. Translation: CASHRSGRNGDEQFF.

This clone was counted a single time. This sequence joins TRBV28 and TRBJ1-1; D is unclear. This CDR3 comprises 14 residues. Germline lookup yields CDR1 MDHEN and CDR2 SYDVKM. V shed 7 bases and J shed 1 base, with 13 bases lying between them. The CDR3 region has the DNA TGTGCCAGCACCAGACACCAATCGAACACTGAAGCTTTCTTT. It yields the protein CASTRHQSNTEAFF.

The chain uses TRBV19 and TRBJ2-5; 12 bases fit TRBD2. The CDR3 extends over 15 amino acids. The V gene end was trimmed by 5 bases and the J gene end by 3 bases; junction bases not matched to a gene: 4. CDR1 and CDR2 (germline): LNHDA, SQIVND (reference sequence). The CDR3 nucleotides read TGTGCCAGTAGTTCCTGGACTAGCGGGGAAGAGACCCAGTACTTC. This codes for CASSSWTSGEETQYF.

The chain combines TRBV7-3 with TRBJ2-1; D gene ambiguous. Germline CDR1 is SGHTA and CDR2 is FQGTGA. Trimming took 4 bases from V and 0 from J, leaving 13 bases between them. The CDR3 spans 16 residues. This CDR3 reads CASSYEPYSSYNEQFF. DNA for the CDR3: TGTGCCAGCAGCTACGAACCATATAGCTCCTACAATGAGCAGTTCTTC.

The rearrangement links TRBV27 to TRBJ2-3; tentative D call: TRBD1 (6 bases). The CDR3 contains 17 residues. The germline gives CDR1 MNHEY, CDR2 SMNVEV (reference sequence). The germline V and J ends were trimmed by 6 bases and 2 bases, with 21 bases remaining between them. CDR3 nucleotides: TGTGCCAGCAGACGAACCCTCGAAGGACAGCTCACAGATACGCAGTATTTT. Its protein product is CASRRTLEGQLTDTQYF.

This chain connects TRBV18 to TRBJ2-7; 9 bases are shared with TRBD2. Per the germline V gene, CDR1 is KGHSH and CDR2 is LQKENI. CDR3 length: 16 amino acids. V shed 4 bases and J 1 base; nucleotides not matched to a gene: 8. CDR3 residues: CASSLQLSGSSYEQYF. CDR3 nucleotide sequence: TGTGCCAGCTCACTACAACTTAGCGGGAGTTCCTACGAGCAGTACTTC.

This clone was found a few times. The J gene is TRBJ2-4, the V gene TRBV5-1, with D possibly being TRBD1 or TRBD2 (5 bases each). V dropped 5 bases and J dropped 2 bases, with 11 bases sitting between them. CDR1 is SGHRS, CDR2 YFSETQ, per germline. The CDR3 runs 14 residues. The CDR3 region is CASRGDPTKNIQYF. The CDR3 nucleotides read TGCGCCAGCAGGGGGGACCCCACCAAAAACATTCAGTACTTC.

The count of this clone is one. This sample also contains other DNA sequences that code for the same CDR3. The rearrangement joins TRBV15 to TRBJ2-7, with D hard to call. This CDR3 region has 13 residues. Germline V gene sequence: CDR1 LNHNV, CDR2 YYDKDF (reference sequence). V was cut by 5 bases and J by 6 bases, with 14 bases left in between. CDR3 sequence (DNA): TGTGCCACCAGCCGCACTCTCCGGGCCGAGCAGTACTTC. It yields the protein CATSRTLRAEQYF. The full variable domain, its missing parts supplied by reference TRBV15 and TRBJ2-7, is DAMVIQNPRYQVTQFGKPVTLSCSQTLNHNVMYWYQQKSSQAPKLLFHYYDKDFNNEADTPDNFQSRRPNTSFCFLDIRSPGLGDTAMYLCATSRTLRAEQYFGPGTRLTVT.

This clone was picked up a small number of times. This rearrangement joins TRBV5-1 to TRBJ2-2; 8 nucleotides align to TRBD2. Germline V gene data show CDR1 as SGHRS and CDR2 as YFSETQ. The junction had 5 bases not matched to a gene; V was cut back by 0 bases and J by 4 bases. The CDR3 consists of 16 residues. As DNA, the CDR3 is TGCGCCAGCAGCTTGGCCCCCGGGAGGGCCACCGGGGAGCTGTTTTTT. It translates to CASSLAPGRATGELFF.

This chain uses TRBV5-4 with TRBJ2-7, with TRBD1 matching over 8 bases. The CDR3 runs to 14 residues. The junction had 9 bases not matched to a gene; V was cut back by 7 bases and J by 3 bases. CDR1 and CDR2 (germline): SGHNT, YYREEE (reference sequence). For the CDR3, the DNA is TGTGCCAGCGTCCCACTGGACAGGGTCTACGAGCAGTACTTC. Amino acid sequence: CASVPLDRVYEQYF.

The count of this clone is one. The V and J genes are TRBV19 and TRBJ1-1, with D maybe TRBD1 (5 bases). Germline values: CDR1 LNHDA, CDR2 SQIVND (reference sequence). The V end lost 1 base, the J end lost 1 base, and 7 bases lay between the germline ends. The CDR3 contains 14 residues. This CDR3 is CASSIGQKNTEAFF. The DNA for the CDR3 is TGTGCCAGTAGTATAGGACAGAAGAACACTGAAGCTTTCTTT.

This chain joins TRBV11-2 and TRBJ2-1; D gene ambiguous. The CDR3 has 13 amino acids. The ends were cut back, 0 bases at V and 8 bases at J, with 8 bases in the middle. The germline V gene encodes CDR1 SGHAT and CDR2 FQNNGV. The CDR3 reads CASSLDHMDEQFF. CDR3 bases: TGTGCCAGCAGCTTAGATCACATGGATGAGCAGTTCTTC. The complete variable domain, with remaining parts taken from reference TRBV11-2 and TRBJ2-1, reads EAGVAQSPRYKIIEKRQSVAFWCNPISGHATLYWYQQILGQGPKLLIQFQNNGVVDDSQLPKDRFSAERLKGVDSTLKIQPAKLEDSAVYLCASSLDHMDEQFFGPGTRLTVL.

This chain joins TRBV4-1 and TRBJ2-5; TRBD2 agrees at 13 bases. This CDR3 has 19 residues. The J segment lost 5 bases and the V segment lost 0 bases, leaving 12 bases of the junction unmatched. Looked up from germline, CDR1 is MGHRA and CDR2 is YSYEKL. CDR3 sequence: CASSQDRRLAGGGGETQYF. As DNA, the CDR3 is TGCGCCAGCAGCCAAGATCGGAGACTAGCGGGAGGAGGTGGGGAGACCCAGTACTTC.